Below are 21 T cell receptor beta chains sequenced from a single sample in a study of identical twins. In TCRdb, the 5' RACE reads were re-called with MiXCR into one record per CDR3 protein. The sample holds hundreds of thousands of distinct CDR3 sequences; 9% to 15% are singletons and the top ten take around 1.6%. The sample was also reused in another study, on yellow fever vaccine responses in identical twins.

The sample taken for sequencing was PBMCs. The receptors were gathered from a woman younger than 35 in good health.

This clonotype was detected only a few times. The gene calls are TRBV7-6 and TRBJ2-1, with TRBD1 matching over 9 bases. In germline, CDR1 is SGHVS, CDR2 FNYEAQ. The CDR3 is made up of 15 amino acids. Trimming removed 5 bases from V and 5 bases from J; junction bases left unmatched: 7. The CDR3 DNA is TGTGCCAGCAGCCCAACCGGGACAGGGAACAATGAGCAGTTCTTC. Encoded protein: CASSPTGTGNNEQFF. The full variable domain, its missing parts supplied by reference TRBV7-6 and TRBJ2-1, is GAGVSQSPRYKVTKRGQDVALRCDPISGHVSLYWYRQALGQGPEFLTYFNYEAQQDKSGLPNDRFSAERPEGSISTLTIQRTEQRDSAMYRCASSPTGTGNNEQFFGPGTRLTVL.

The rearrangement joins TRBV19 to TRBJ1-1; 7 bases map to TRBD1. The ends lost 6 bases at V and 5 bases at J; junction bases unmatched: 6. The CDR3 length is 13 residues. CDR1 and CDR2 from the germline V gene are LNHDA and SQIVND (reference sequence). The CDR3 nucleotides are TGTGCCAGTAGCCAAGACAGGGCAACTGAAGCTTTCTTT. Its protein product is CASSQDRATEAFF.

This clonotype has more than one count but fewer than ten. V is TRBV12-3 or TRBV12-4 and J is TRBJ2-1; D gene uncertain. The CDR3 totals 13 residues. Trimming removed 7 bases from V and 4 bases from J, with 11 bases in between. The CDR3: CASTLRTYNEQFF. CDR3 DNA: TGTGCCAGCACCTTAAGGACGTACAATGAGCAGTTCTTC.

This clonotype has just a few counts. The J gene is TRBJ2-3, the V gene TRBV5-1; D unclear. The V and J ends lost 0 bases and 3 bases respectively, with 17 bases between them. CDR3 length equals 17 residues. The germline CDR1 and CDR2 sequences are SGHRS and YFSETQ. The CDR3 coding sequence is TGCGCCAGCAGCTTGGCCATATCCAGAAAAGGTACAGATACGCAGTATTTT. Protein: CASSLAISRKGTDTQYF.

The table lists this clonotype with many counts. The J gene is TRBJ2-3, the V gene TRBV24-1; no definite D call. With 0 bases removed from V and 3 bases from J, the gap between germline ends came to 6 bases. Looked up from germline, CDR1 is KGHDR and CDR2 is SFDVKD. The CDR3 covers 14 residues. The CDR3 is CATSDLQTTDTQYF. CDR3 DNA: TGTGCCACCAGTGATTTGCAAACTACAGATACGCAGTATTTT.

This clonotype was detected only a few times. The CDR3 DNA reads TGTGCCAGCAGTTTACCCCGACTAGCTTACAATGAGCAGTTCTTC. Its translation is CASSLPRLAYNEQFF. V is TRBV28 and J is TRBJ2-1, with 7 bases lining up with TRBD2. Germline CDR1 is MDHEN and CDR2 is SYDVKM. V shed 2 bases, J shed 4 bases, and the junction held 5 bases outside the gene matches. This CDR3 region has 15 residues. Drawing the rest from reference TRBV28 and TRBJ2-1, the complete variable domain is DVKVTQSSRYLVKRTGEKVFLECVQDMDHENMFWYRQDPGLGLRLIYFSYDVKMKEKGDIPEGYSVSREKKERFSLILESASTNQTSMYLCASSLPRLAYNEQFFGPGTRLTVL.

This clonotype was picked up many times. The rearrangement uses TRBV12-3 or TRBV12-4 and TRBJ2-2; D unclear. CDR3 length: 14 amino acids. V gave up 3 bases and J gave up 3 bases, with 8 bases separating them. CDR3 nucleotides: TGTGCCAGCAGTTTGGGCAAGTACACCGGGGAGCTGTTTTTT. Translated: CASSLGKYTGELFF.

The chain joins TRBV12-3 or TRBV12-4 to TRBJ1-2, with D perhaps TRBD1 (5 bases). The CDR3 is made up of 14 amino acids. Trimming took 6 bases from V and 7 from J, leaving 18 bases between them. Here the CDR3 DNA reads TGTGCCAGCAGCCCTCGGGACGACCTCCCTGGCTACACCTTC. This gives the protein CASSPRDDLPGYTF.

This clonotype was counted a few times. This chain connects TRBV28 to TRBJ2-7; D perhaps matches TRBD2 (6 bases). This CDR3 has 17 amino acids. V gave up 7 bases and J gave up 2 bases, with 24 bases separating them. From germline, CDR1 is MDHEN and CDR2 SYDVKM. The CDR3 region has the DNA TGTGCCAGCACCCTTGGGCCGGCGGCGGGGAGAACCTACGAGCAGTACTTC. Its protein is CASTLGPAAGRTYEQYF. The full variable domain, rest sourced from reference TRBV28 and TRBJ2-7, is DVKVTQSSRYLVKRTGEKVFLECVQDMDHENMFWYRQDPGLGLRLIYFSYDVKMKEKGDIPEGYSVSREKKERFSLILESASTNQTSMYLCASTLGPAAGRTYEQYFGPGTRLTVT.

There are a few counts of this clonotype. The rearrangement links TRBV10-3 to TRBJ2-1; no definite D call. V was shortened by 2 bases and J by 7 bases, with 6 bases between the two germline ends. Germline loops: CDR1 ENHRY, CDR2 SYGVKD. The CDR3 runs 12 residues. CDR3: CAISEVGNEQFF. CDR3 bases: TGTGCCATCAGTGAGGTAGGGAATGAGCAGTTCTTC.

The chain joins TRBV28 to TRBJ2-3, with D possibly being TRBD2 (5 bases). Trimming removed 6 bases at V and 6 bases at J, with 28 bases between. Per the germline V gene, CDR1 is MDHEN and CDR2 is SYDVKM. The CDR3 consists of 18 residues. CDR3 in amino acids: CASSRDRARLASRDTQYF. As DNA, the CDR3 is TGTGCCAGCAGCCGGGATCGGGCGAGATTAGCTAGCCGTGATACGCAGTATTTT.

This clonotype was seen repeatedly, ten times or more. The rearrangement uses TRBV7-9 and TRBJ2-1; tentative D call: TRBD2 (5 bases). Germline CDR1 and CDR2: SEHNR and FQNEAQ (reference sequence). This CDR3 is built from 14 residues. V lost 5 bases, J lost 7 bases, and 15 bases lay in between. CDR3 amino acids: CASSRGPSSNEQFF. DNA for the CDR3: TGTGCCAGCAGCCGTGGACCTAGCTCTAATGAGCAGTTCTTC.

This clonotype was seen only a few times. The rearrangement uses TRBV20-1 and TRBJ2-3, with D unresolved. V lost 0 bases, J lost 2 bases, and 9 bases lay in between. CDR1 and CDR2 from the germline V gene are DFQATT and SNEGSKA (reference sequence). This CDR3 has 14 amino acids. CDR3 in amino acids: CSARDITHTDTQYF. The CDR3 DNA sequence: TGCAGTGCTAGAGATATTACGCACACAGATACGCAGTATTTT.

This clonotype was seen only a few times. This chain links TRBV12-3 or TRBV12-4 with TRBJ1-3, with a weak D call TRBD1 (5 bases). The CDR3 extends over 13 amino acids. Trimming pared 6 bases from V and 2 bases from J, leaving 8 bases between. CDR3 coding DNA: TGTGCCAGCAGGCCGGGACCTGGAAACACCATATATTTT. Translating it yields CASRPGPGNTIYF.

In this sample, this clonotype turned up a few times. The genes are TRBV2 and TRBJ2-3, with TRBD2 matching 16 bases. The J segment lost 2 bases and the V segment lost 7 bases, leaving 6 bases of the junction unmatched. This CDR3 is built from 17 residues. Germline CDR1 SNHLY, CDR2 FYNNEI. The CDR3 sequence is CASKTGTSGGVTDTQYF. CDR3 in DNA: TGTGCCAGCAAGACCGGGACTAGCGGGGGGGTCACAGATACGCAGTATTTT.

This chain links TRBV5-1 with TRBJ2-1, with TRBD1 identical over 9 bases. From germline, CDR1 is SGHRS and CDR2 YFSETQ. This CDR3 contains 14 residues. V was clipped by 4 bases and J by 3 bases; unmatched bases: 2. This CDR3 reads CASSRTGDYNEQFF. In DNA, the CDR3 is TGCGCCAGCAGCCGGACAGGGGACTACAATGAGCAGTTCTTC.

The CDR3 DNA reads as TGCAGTGCTAGAGATTTTTGGGGGACTAGCGGAAGCATGGAGTACTTC. It yields the protein CSARDFWGTSGSMEYF. This chain uses TRBV20-1 with TRBJ2-5; 11 nucleotides match TRBD2. The CDR3 totals 16 residues. Trimming took 0 bases from V and 12 from J; bases not matched to a gene: 15. CDR1 and CDR2 from the germline V gene are DFQATT and SNEGSKA (reference sequence).

V usage is TRBV2 and J usage is TRBJ1-2, with 9 bases that match TRBD1. Germline V gene sequence: CDR1 SNHLY, CDR2 FYNNEI. The CDR3 has 13 amino acids. V lost 6 bases to trimming and J lost 7 bases; unmatched junction nucleotides: 6. The CDR3 sequence is CASRITGGSGYTF. CDR3 coding DNA: TGTGCCAGCAGGATCACAGGGGGCTCTGGCTACACCTTC.

V is TRBV5-1 and J is TRBJ1-1, with D possibly matching TRBD1 (5 bases). Germline V gene sequence: CDR1 SGHRS, CDR2 YFSETQ. The CDR3 has 15 amino acids. Trimming pared 4 bases from V and 4 bases from J, leaving 17 bases between. CDR3 DNA: TGCGCCAGCAGCCCTCAGGGTCTTTGGAGCACTGAAGCTTTCTTT. Translation gives CASSPQGLWSTEAFF.

This clonotype appeared a few times. The V gene is TRBV12-3 or TRBV12-4, the J gene TRBJ2-5; 7 positions agree with TRBD2. The CDR3 has 16 residues. Unmatched junction bases numbered 12, after V lost 5 bases and J lost 3 bases. The CDR3 DNA follows: TGTGCCAGCAGTCCCTATGGCAGCGGGAACAAAGAGACCCAGTACTTC. Amino acids: CASSPYGSGNKETQYF.

This clonotype was found a few times. The rearrangement uses TRBV6-4 and TRBJ1-1; a weak D match, TRBD1 (6 bases). CDR1 is MRHNA and CDR2 is SNTAGT in the germline V gene. The CDR3 runs to 15 residues. The V and J ends lost 0 bases and 0 bases respectively, with 8 bases between them. The DNA for the CDR3 is TGTGCCAGCAGTGACTCGGACAGCTTGAACACTGAAGCTTTCTTT. This sequence encodes CASSDSDSLNTEAFF.